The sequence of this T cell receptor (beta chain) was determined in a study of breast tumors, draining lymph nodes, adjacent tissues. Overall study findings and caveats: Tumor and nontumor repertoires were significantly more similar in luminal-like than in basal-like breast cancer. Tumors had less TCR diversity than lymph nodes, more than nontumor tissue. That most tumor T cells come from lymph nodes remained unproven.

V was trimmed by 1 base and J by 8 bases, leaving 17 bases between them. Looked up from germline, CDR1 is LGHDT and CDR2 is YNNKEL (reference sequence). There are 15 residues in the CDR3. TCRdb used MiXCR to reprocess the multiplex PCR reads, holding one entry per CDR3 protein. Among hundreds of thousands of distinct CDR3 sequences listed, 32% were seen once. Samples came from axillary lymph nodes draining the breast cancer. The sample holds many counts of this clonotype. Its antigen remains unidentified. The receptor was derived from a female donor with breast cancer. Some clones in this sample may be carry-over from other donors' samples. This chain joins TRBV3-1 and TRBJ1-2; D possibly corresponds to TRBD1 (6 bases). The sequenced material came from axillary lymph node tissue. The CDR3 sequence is CASSQGVKQDRGYTF. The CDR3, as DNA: TGTGCCAGCAGCCAAGGAGTGAAACAGGACAGAGGCTACACCTTC.